This T cell receptor beta chain was recovered during a study of CD8 T cells in ankylosing spondylitis. The study, taken as a whole, reports: A TCR beta motif made of several highly homologous variants seemed typical of ankylosing spondylitis blood.

TCRdb re-called the 5' RACE reads through MiXCR, storing one row per CDR3 protein. The table has about 150,000 distinct CDR3 sequences, 44% seen once. A word on this clonotype: What it recognizes is unknown.

The CDR3 has 14 amino acids. V was pared by 3 bases and J by 0 bases, with 12 bases between. Germline V CDR1 and CDR2: DFQATT, SNEGSKA (reference sequence). This receptor was taken from a male donor with ankylosing spondylitis. J is TRBJ2-7 and V is TRBV20-1, with D maybe TRBD2 (6 bases). The sequenced material came from synovial fluid, either unsorted or a sorted T cell fraction (not recorded which). The CDR3 DNA sequence: TGCAGTGCTAGTAGCGGATTCAGCTCCTACGAGCAGTACTTC. This sequence encodes CSASSGFSSYEQYF.